This T cell receptor beta chain was sequenced for a study of T-cell memory formation after mild COVID-19. TCRdb reprocessed the 5' RACE reads via MiXCR and lists one record per CDR3 protein. The sample records 65,000 to 90,000 distinct CDR3 sequences, approximately 15% being singletons. Trimming shortened V by 0 bases and J by 6 bases, and 17 bases separated the two germline ends. This CDR3 is built from 16 residues. The V gene's germline CDR1 is GTSNPN and CDR2 SVGIG (reference sequence). This clonotype originated in an adult woman who had mild COVID-19 (a few samples of this study predate the infection). Cell type and time point are not known. V usage is TRBV30 and J usage is TRBJ2-2; D is possibly TRBD1 (7 bases). The specimen sequenced was PBMCs or a T cell subset sorted from them (not recorded which). The DNA of the CDR3 is TGTGCCTGGAGTGTCAAGGAGGGGGCTGGTTCCGGGGAGCTGTTTTTT. This gives the protein CAWSVKEGAGSGELFF.